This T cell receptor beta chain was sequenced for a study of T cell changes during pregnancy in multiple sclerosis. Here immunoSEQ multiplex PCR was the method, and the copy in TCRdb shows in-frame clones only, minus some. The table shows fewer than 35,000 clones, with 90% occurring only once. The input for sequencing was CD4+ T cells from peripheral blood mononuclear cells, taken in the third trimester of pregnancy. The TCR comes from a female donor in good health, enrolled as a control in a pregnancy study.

As DNA, the CDR3 is TGTGCCAGTAGTATGCTCCCTACAGGGGCGTATACTGAAGCTTTCTTT. Its translation: CASSMLPTGAYTEAFF. The chain has TRBV19 and TRBJ1-1, with 7 nucleotides matching TRBD1. The CDR3 totals 16 residues. CDR1 LNHDA and CDR2 SQIVND come from the germline V gene (reference sequence). The V and J ends lost 3 bases and 5 bases, in that order; junction bases with no gene match: 12.